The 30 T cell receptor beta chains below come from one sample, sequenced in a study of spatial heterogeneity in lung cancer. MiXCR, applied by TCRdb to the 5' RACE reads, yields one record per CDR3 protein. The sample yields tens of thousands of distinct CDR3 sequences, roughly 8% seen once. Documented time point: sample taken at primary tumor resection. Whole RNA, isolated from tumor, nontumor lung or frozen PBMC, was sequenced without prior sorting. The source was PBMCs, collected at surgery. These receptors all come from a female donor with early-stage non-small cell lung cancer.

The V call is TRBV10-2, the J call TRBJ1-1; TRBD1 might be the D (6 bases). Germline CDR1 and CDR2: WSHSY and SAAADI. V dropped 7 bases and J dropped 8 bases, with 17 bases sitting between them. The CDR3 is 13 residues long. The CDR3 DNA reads TGCGCCAGCACCCACGGGGGGGCCAAAGAAGCTTTCTTT. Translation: CASTHGGAKEAFF.

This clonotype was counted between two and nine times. Written as DNA, the CDR3 is TGTGCCAGCAGCGCGTCGGGGACTAAAGAGACCCAGTACTTC. It codes for CASSASGTKETQYF. The chain uses TRBV7-3 and TRBJ2-5; 7 bases match TRBD2. Germline V gene data show CDR1 as SGHTA and CDR2 as FQGTGA. The CDR3 has 14 residues. J was trimmed by 3 bases and V by 5 bases; bases with no gene match: 6.

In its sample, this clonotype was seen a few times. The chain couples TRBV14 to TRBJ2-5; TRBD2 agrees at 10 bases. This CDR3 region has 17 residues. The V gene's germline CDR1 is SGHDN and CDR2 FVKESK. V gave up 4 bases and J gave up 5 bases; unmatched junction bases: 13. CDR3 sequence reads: CASSPLGSAGGPETQYF. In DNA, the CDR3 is TGTGCCAGCAGCCCATTGGGATCAGCGGGGGGGCCGGAGACCCAGTACTTC.

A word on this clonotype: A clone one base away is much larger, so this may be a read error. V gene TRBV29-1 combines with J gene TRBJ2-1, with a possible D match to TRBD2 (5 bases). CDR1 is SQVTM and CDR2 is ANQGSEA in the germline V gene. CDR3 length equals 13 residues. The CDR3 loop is CSVEVLIDRGINF. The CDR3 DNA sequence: TGCAGCGTTGAAGTTCTTATCGACCGGGGTATAAACTTC.

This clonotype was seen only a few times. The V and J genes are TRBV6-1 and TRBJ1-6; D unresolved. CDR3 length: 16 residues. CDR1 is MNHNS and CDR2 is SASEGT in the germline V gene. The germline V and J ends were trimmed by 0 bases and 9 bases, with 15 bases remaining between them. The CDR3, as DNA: TGTGCCAGCAGTGAAGCAGGCCCCCGCGATAGTTCACCCCTCCACTTT. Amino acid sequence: CASSEAGPRDSSPLHF.

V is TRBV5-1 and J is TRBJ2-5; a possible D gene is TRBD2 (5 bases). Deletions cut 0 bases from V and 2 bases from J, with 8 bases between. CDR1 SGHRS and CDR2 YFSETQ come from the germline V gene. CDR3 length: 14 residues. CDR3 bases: TGCGCCAGCAGCTTGGTAGGACTTCAAGAGACCCAGTACTTC. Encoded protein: CASSLVGLQETQYF.

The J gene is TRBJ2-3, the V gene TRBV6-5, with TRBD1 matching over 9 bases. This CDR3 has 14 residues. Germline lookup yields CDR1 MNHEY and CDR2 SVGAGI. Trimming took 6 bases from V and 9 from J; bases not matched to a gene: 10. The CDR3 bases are TGTGCCAGCAGACGGGACAGGGAAGCCTCGACGCAGTATTTT. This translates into CASRRDREASTQYF.

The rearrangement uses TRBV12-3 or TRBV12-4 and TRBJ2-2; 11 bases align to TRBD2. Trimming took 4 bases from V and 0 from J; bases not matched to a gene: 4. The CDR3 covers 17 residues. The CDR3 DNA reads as TGTGCCAGCAGTTCTAGGGGACTAGCGGCGAACACCGGGGAGCTGTTTTTT. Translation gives CASSSRGLAANTGELFF.

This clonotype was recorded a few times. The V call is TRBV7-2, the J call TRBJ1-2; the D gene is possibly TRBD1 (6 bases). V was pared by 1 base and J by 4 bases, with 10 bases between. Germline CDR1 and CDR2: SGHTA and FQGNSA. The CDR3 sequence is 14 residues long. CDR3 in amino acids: CASSLDPGAYGYTF. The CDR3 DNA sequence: TGTGCCAGCAGCTTAGATCCGGGGGCCTATGGCTACACCTTC.

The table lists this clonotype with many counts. Here the CDR3 reads CASSSPGHPYNEQFF. The CDR3 DNA reads as TGTGCCAGCAGCTCCCCGGGACACCCCTACAATGAGCAGTTCTTC. The chain has TRBV7-9 and TRBJ2-1; D perhaps matches TRBD1 (6 bases). V lost 4 bases and J 2 bases, leaving 12 bases between the germline ends. Germline-derived CDR1 and CDR2 are SEHNR and FQNEAQ (reference sequence). The CDR3 consists of 15 residues.

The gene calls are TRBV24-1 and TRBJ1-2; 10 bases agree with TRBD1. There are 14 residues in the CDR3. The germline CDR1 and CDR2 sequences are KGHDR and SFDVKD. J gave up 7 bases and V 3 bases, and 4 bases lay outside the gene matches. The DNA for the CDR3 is TGTGCCACCAGTGATGCCGGGACAGGGGCTGGCTACACCTTC. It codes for CATSDAGTGAGYTF.

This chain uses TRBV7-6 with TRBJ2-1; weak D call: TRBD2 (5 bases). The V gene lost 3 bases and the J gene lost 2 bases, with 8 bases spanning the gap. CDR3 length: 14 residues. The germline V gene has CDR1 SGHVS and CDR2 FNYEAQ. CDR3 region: CASSFGVTYNEQFF. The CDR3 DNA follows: TGTGCCAGCAGCTTCGGGGTAACCTACAATGAGCAGTTCTTC.

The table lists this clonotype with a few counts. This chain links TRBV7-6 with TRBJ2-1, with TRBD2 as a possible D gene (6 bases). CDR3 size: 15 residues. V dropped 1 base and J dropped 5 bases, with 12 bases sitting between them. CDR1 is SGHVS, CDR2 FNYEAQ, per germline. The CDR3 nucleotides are TGTGCCAGCAGCTTAGGCGGGATTGGGAACAATGAGCAGTTCTTC. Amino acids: CASSLGGIGNNEQFF.

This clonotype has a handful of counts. CDR3 sequence (DNA): TGCAGTGCTATGGACAGCCCATACACCGGGGAGCTGTTTTTT. It translates to CSAMDSPYTGELFF. V usage is TRBV20-1 and J usage is TRBJ2-2, with D possibly TRBD1 on 6 matching bases. The germline V gene encodes CDR1 DFQATT and CDR2 SNEGSKA (reference sequence). V lost 4 bases and J lost 3, with 12 bases in between. This CDR3 region has 14 residues.

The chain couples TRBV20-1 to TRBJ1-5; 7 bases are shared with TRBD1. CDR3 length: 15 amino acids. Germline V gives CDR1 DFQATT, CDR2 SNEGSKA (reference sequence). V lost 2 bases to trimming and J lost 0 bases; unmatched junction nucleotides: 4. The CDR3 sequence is CSARYDRVSNQPQHF. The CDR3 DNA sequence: TGCAGTGCTAGATATGACAGGGTTAGCAATCAGCCCCAGCATTTT.

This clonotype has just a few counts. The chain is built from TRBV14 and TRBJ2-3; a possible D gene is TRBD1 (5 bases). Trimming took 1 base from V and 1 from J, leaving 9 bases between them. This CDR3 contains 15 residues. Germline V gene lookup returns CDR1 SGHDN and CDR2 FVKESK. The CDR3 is CASSQGGLGTDTQYF. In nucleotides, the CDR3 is TGTGCCAGCAGCCAAGGGGGCCTCGGCACAGATACGCAGTATTTT.

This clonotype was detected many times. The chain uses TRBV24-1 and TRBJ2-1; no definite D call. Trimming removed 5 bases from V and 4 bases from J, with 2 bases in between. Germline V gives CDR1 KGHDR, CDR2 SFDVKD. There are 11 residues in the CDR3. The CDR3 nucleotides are TGTGCCACCAGTGGGTACAATGAGCAGTTCTTC. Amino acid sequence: CATSGYNEQFF.

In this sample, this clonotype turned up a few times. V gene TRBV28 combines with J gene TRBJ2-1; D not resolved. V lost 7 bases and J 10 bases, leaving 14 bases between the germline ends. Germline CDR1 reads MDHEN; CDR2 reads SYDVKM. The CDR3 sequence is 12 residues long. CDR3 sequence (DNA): TGTGCCAGCACTAGTTCGATCCAGGAGCAGTTCTTC. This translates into CASTSSIQEQFF. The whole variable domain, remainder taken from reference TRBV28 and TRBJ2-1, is DVKVTQSSRYLVKRTGEKVFLECVQDMDHENMFWYRQDPGLGLRLIYFSYDVKMKEKGDIPEGYSVSREKKERFSLILESASTNQTSMYLCASTSSIQEQFFGPGTRLTVL.

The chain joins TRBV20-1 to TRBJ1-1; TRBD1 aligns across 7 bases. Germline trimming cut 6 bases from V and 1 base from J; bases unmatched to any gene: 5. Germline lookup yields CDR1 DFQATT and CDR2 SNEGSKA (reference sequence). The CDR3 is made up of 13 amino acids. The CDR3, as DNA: TGCAGTGCACCCCGGGACAGGAACACTGAAGCTTTCTTT. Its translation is CSAPRDRNTEAFF.

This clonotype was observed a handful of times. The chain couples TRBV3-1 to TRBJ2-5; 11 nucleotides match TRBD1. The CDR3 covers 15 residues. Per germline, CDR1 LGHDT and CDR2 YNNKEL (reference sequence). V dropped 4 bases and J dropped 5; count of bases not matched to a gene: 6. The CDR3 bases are TGTGCCAGCAGCCGGACAGGGGGCATAGGGGAGACCCAGTACTTC. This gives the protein CASSRTGGIGETQYF.

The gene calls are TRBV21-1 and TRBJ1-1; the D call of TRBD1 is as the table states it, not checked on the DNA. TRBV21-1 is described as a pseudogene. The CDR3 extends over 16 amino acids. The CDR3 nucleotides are TGTGCCAGCAGCAAAGTGTCGCGGGGCTCCAACACTGAAGCTTTCTTT. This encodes CASSKVSRGSNTEAFF.

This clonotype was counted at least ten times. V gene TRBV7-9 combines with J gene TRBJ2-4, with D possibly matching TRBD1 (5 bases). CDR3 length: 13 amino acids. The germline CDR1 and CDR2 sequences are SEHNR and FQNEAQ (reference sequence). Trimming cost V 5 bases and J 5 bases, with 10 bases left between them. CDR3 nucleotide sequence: TGTGCCAGCAGCGCCAGGGTGGAAAACATTCAGTACTTC. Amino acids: CASSARVENIQYF. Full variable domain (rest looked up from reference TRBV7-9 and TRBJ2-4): DTGVSQNPRHKITKRGQNVTFRCDPISEHNRLYWYRQTLGQGPEFLTYFQNEAQLEKSRLLSDRFSAERPKGSFSTLEIQRTEQGDSAMYLCASSARVENIQYFGAGTRLSVL.

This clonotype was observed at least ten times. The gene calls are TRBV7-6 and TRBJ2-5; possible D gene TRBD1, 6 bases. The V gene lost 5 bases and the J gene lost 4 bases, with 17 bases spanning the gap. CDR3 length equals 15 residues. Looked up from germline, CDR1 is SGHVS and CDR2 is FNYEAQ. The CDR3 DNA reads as TGTGCCAGCAGCGGAACGGGACAAAAACTAGAGACCCAGTACTTC. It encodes CASSGTGQKLETQYF. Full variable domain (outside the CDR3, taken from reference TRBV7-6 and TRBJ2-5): GAGVSQSPRYKVTKRGQDVALRCDPISGHVSLYWYRQALGQGPEFLTYFNYEAQQDKSGLPNDRFSAERPEGSISTLTIQRTEQRDSAMYRCASSGTGQKLETQYFGPGTRLLVL.

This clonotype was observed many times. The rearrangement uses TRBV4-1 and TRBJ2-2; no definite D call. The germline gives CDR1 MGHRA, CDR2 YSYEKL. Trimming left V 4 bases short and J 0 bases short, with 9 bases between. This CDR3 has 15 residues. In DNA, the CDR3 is TGCGCCAGCAGCCCAGGACCATCGAACACCGGGGAGCTGTTTTTT. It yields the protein CASSPGPSNTGELFF.

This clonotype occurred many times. Here the CDR3 reads CASSPALNTEAFF. In DNA form, the CDR3 reads TGCGCCAGCAGCCCGGCCCTGAACACTGAAGCTTTCTTT. The chain has TRBV4-1 and TRBJ1-1; no reliable D call. Germline CDR1 reads MGHRA; CDR2 reads YSYEKL. The germline V and J ends were trimmed by 4 bases and 0 bases, with 6 bases remaining between them. The CDR3 runs 13 residues.

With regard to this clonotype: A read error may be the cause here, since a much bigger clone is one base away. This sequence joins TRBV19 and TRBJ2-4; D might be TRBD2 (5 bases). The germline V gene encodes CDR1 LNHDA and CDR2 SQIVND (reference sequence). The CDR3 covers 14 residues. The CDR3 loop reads CASSQSASGNIRYF. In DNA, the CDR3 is TGTGCCAGTAGCCAGTCGGCCTCGGGAAACATTCGGTACTTC.

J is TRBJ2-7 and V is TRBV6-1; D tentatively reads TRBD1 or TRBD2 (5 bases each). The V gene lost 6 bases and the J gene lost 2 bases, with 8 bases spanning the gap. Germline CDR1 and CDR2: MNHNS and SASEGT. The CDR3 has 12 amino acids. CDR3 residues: CASRQEAYEQYF. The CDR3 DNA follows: TGTGCCAGCAGACAGGAGGCCTACGAGCAGTACTTC.

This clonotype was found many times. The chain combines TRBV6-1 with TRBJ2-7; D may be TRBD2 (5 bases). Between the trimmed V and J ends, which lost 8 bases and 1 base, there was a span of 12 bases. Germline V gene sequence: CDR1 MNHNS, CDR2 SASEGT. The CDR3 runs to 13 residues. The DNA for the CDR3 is TGTGCCAGCTCCGGGGTGGGATCCTACGAGCAGTACTTC. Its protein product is CASSGVGSYEQYF.

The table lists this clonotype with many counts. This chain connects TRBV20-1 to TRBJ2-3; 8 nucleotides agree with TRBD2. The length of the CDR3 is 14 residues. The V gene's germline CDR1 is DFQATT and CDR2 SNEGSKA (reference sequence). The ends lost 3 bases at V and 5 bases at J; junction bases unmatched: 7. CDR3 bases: TGCAGTGCTAGCGGGAGGGCCAGGGAAGATACGCAGTATTTT. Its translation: CSASGRAREDTQYF.

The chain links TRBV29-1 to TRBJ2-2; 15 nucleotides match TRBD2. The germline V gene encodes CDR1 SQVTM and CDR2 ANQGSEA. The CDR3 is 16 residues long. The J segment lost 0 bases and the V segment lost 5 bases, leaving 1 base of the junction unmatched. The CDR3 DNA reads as TGCAGCGTTAGGACTAGCGGGGGGGCGAACACCGGGGAGCTGTTTTTT. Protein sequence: CSVRTSGGANTGELFF.